A single sample gave rise to the 27 T cell receptor beta chains below, sequenced in a study of CD8 T cells in Susac syndrome (dated by TCRdb to about 2019). The library was prepared using the immunoSEQ multiplex PCR assay. RNA was extracted using the RNeasy kit, and about 0.5 to 1 ug of the RNA was reverse transcribed with random hexamers. In TCRdb, the public reads were trimmed at Q25 with fastp and aligned with MiXCR, with productive beta chains retained. Rows with one shared CDR3 protein collapse into an entry with the most common genes and DNA. The sample contains approximately 74,000 distinct CDR3 sequences, about 93% of them found a single time. The leading ten clones occupy approximately 0.52% of the sample. The sample comprised CD4+ T cells from PBMCs. All receptors derive from a human donor with Susac syndrome.

V gene TRBV19 combines with J gene TRBJ1-2, with 12 bases aligning to TRBD1. The V gene's germline CDR1 is LNHDA and CDR2 SQIVND (reference sequence). V shed 8 bases, J shed 4 bases, and the junction held 8 bases outside the gene matches. The CDR3 totals 15 residues. The CDR3 reads CASDTGTGGVYGYTF. The CDR3 nucleotides read TGTGCCAGTGATACAGGGACAGGGGGCGTCTATGGCTACACCTTC.

The rearrangement joins TRBV7-8 to TRBJ2-1, with 9 bases aligning to TRBD2. The germline CDR1 and CDR2 sequences are SGHVS and FQNEAQ. The CDR3 extends over 17 amino acids. The trim removed 6 bases at V and 0 bases at J, leaving 9 bases unmatched. CDR3: CASSRSFSGSSYNEQFF. CDR3 nucleotide sequence: TGTGCCAGCAGTCGCTCATTTAGCGGGAGCTCCTACAATGAGCAGTTCTTC. The full variable domain, rest sourced from reference TRBV7-8 and TRBJ2-1, is GAGVSQSPRYKVAKRGQDVALRCDPISGHVSLFWYQQALGQGPEFLTYFQNEAQLDKSGLPSDRFFAERPEGSVSTLKIQRTQQEDSAVYLCASSRSFSGSSYNEQFFGPGTRLTVL.

The chain links TRBV5-1 to TRBJ2-1; TRBD1 is a possible D gene (6 bases). This CDR3 contains 14 residues. CDR1 SGHRS and CDR2 YFSETQ come from the germline V gene. The V end lost 0 bases, the J end lost 8 bases, and 12 bases lay between the germline ends. The DNA of the CDR3 is TGCGCCAGCAGCTTGGAGGGGACACAGGATGAGCAGTTCTTC. This gives the protein CASSLEGTQDEQFF. Using reference TRBV5-1 and TRBJ2-1 for the parts outside the CDR3, the full variable domain is KAGVTQTPRYLIKTRGQQVTLSCSPISGHRSVSWYQQTPGQGLQFLFEYFSETQRNKGNFPGRFSGRQFSNSRSEMNVSTLELGDSALYLCASSLEGTQDEQFFGPGTRLTVL.

The chain recombines TRBV7-8 with TRBJ2-7, with 10 bases aligning to TRBD2. Trimming cost V 4 bases and J 3 bases; bases outside gene matches: 9. There are 16 residues in the CDR3. Germline-derived CDR1 and CDR2 are SGHVS and FQNEAQ. The CDR3 DNA follows: TGTGCCAGCAGCTCCCGCGTAGCGGGGGGAGACTACGAGCAGTACTTC. Protein: CASSSRVAGGDYEQYF.

V usage is TRBV11-2 and J usage is TRBJ1-1; TRBD1 agrees at 7 bases. Germline-derived CDR1 and CDR2 are SGHAT and FQNNGV. The trim removed 4 bases at V and 3 bases at J, leaving 5 bases unmatched. This CDR3 is 14 amino acids long. In nucleotides, the CDR3 is TGTGCCAGCAGCTCCCAGGGGGGGTACACTGAAGCTTTCTTT. Amino acid sequence: CASSSQGGYTEAFF.

The chain couples TRBV6-5 to TRBJ2-1, with 7 positions matching TRBD1. CDR3 length: 13 amino acids. V was pared by 2 bases and J by 16 bases, with 11 bases of the junction left unmatched. The germline V gene has CDR1 MNHEY and CDR2 SVGAGI. CDR3 coding DNA: TGTGCCAGCAGTTACGGCTTGAGGGGGCAAAATTTCTTC. Its translation is CASSYGLRGQNFF.

J is TRBJ2-7 and V is TRBV3-1, with unresolved D. V lost 4 bases and J 2 bases, leaving 9 bases between the germline ends. This CDR3 is 13 amino acids long. Germline loops: CDR1 LGHDT, CDR2 YNNKEL (reference sequence). The CDR3 loop is CASSPAAPYEQYF. CDR3 bases: TGTGCCAGCAGCCCGGCGGCCCCCTACGAGCAGTACTTC.

This clonotype was recorded only once. This chain joins TRBV5-5 and TRBJ2-7; 7 nucleotides line up with TRBD1. This CDR3 comprises 14 residues. With V trimmed by 1 base and J by 3 bases, 4 bases remained unmatched. CDR1 and CDR2 (germline): SGHKS, YYEKEE (reference sequence). CDR3 loop: CASSLRDSIYEQYF. The CDR3 nucleotides read TGTGCCAGCAGCTTGCGGGACAGTATCTACGAGCAGTACTTC.

The chain couples TRBV7-3 to TRBJ2-1; D remains ambiguous. CDR1 is SGHTA, CDR2 FQGTGA, per germline. This CDR3 has 13 residues. Trimming pared 2 bases from V and 6 bases from J, leaving 8 bases between. The DNA of the CDR3 is TGTGCCAGCAGCTTATGGGCAGCCAATGAGCAGTTCTTC. Protein sequence: CASSLWAANEQFF.

The genes are TRBV15 and TRBJ2-2; possibly TRBD1 for D (6 bases). The CDR3 sequence is 16 residues long. CDR1 LNHNV and CDR2 YYDKDF come from the germline V gene (reference sequence). Trimming took 1 base from V and 2 from J, leaving 11 bases between them. The CDR3 DNA is TGTGCCACCAGCAGAGGAGGGGGTCTAAACACCGGGGAGCTGTTTTTT. Amino acid sequence: CATSRGGGLNTGELFF.

CDR3 in DNA: TGTGCCAGCAGTTTGGGGGGTTCAAGCTCCTACGAGCAGTACTTC. Protein product: CASSLGGSSSYEQYF. This chain uses TRBV28 with TRBJ2-7; D may be TRBD2 (6 bases). This CDR3 comprises 15 residues. Trimming took off 3 bases at V and 0 bases at J, with 12 bases between the two ends. Germline assignment: CDR1 MDHEN and CDR2 SYDVKM.

J is TRBJ2-5 and V is TRBV5-1; 8 bases line up with TRBD1. Germline V gives CDR1 SGHRS, CDR2 YFSETQ. This CDR3 is 16 amino acids long. V lost 0 bases to trimming and J lost 3 bases; unmatched junction nucleotides: 7. DNA of the CDR3: TGCGCCAGCAGCTTGGGCCAGGGGGCGGAAGAAGAGACCCAGTACTTC. It codes for CASSLGQGAEEETQYF.

The rearrangement joins TRBV5-1 to TRBJ2-1; D may be TRBD2 (6 bases). This CDR3 has 15 residues. In germline, CDR1 is SGHRS, CDR2 YFSETQ. Trimming took 1 base from V and 6 from J, leaving 14 bases between them. CDR3 sequence reads: CASSLLAGSPNEQFF. The CDR3 nucleotides read TGCGCCAGCAGCTTGCTCGCGGGGTCACCCAATGAGCAGTTCTTC.

The chain joins TRBV28 to TRBJ2-4; D not resolved. CDR3 length equals 12 residues. CDR1 is MDHEN and CDR2 is SYDVKM in the germline V gene. With 2 bases removed from V and 11 bases from J, the gap between germline ends came to 10 bases. The CDR3 DNA sequence: TGTGCCAGCAGTTTACTTAGAGACGTTCAGTACTTC. This codes for CASSLLRDVQYF. The complete variable domain, with remaining parts taken from reference TRBV28 and TRBJ2-4, reads DVKVTQSSRYLVKRTGEKVFLECVQDMDHENMFWYRQDPGLGLRLIYFSYDVKMKEKGDIPEGYSVSREKKERFSLILESASTNQTSMYLCASSLLRDVQYFGAGTRLSVL.

The chain recombines TRBV7-2 with TRBJ1-5, with 12 bases identical to TRBD1. V lost 1 base, J lost 6 bases, and 7 bases stayed unmatched. Germline loops: CDR1 SGHTA, CDR2 FQGNSA. This CDR3 has 17 residues. Here the CDR3 reads CASSLGGTGGRGQPQHF. CDR3 nucleotide sequence: TGTGCCAGCAGCTTAGGTGGGACAGGGGGCCGGGGTCAGCCCCAGCATTTT.

This chain joins TRBV7-2 and TRBJ1-2; perhaps TRBD1 as D (5 bases). Germline-derived CDR1 and CDR2 are SGHTA and FQGNSA. Trimming pared 8 bases from V and 4 bases from J, leaving 17 bases between. The CDR3 consists of 14 residues. CDR3 residues: CASLPTPGTYGYTF. The CDR3 DNA is TGTGCCAGCCTACCTACTCCGGGGACCTATGGCTACACCTTC.

This sequence joins TRBV4-2 and TRBJ2-3, with TRBD2 as a possible D gene (5 bases). Trimming shortened V by 6 bases and J by 2 bases, and 12 bases separated the two germline ends. From germline, CDR1 is LGHNA and CDR2 YNFKEQ. This CDR3 region has 14 residues. The CDR3 is CASRRRGSTDTQYF. As DNA, the CDR3 is TGTGCCAGCAGACGCCGCGGGTCCACAGATACGCAGTATTTT.

This clonotype was detected only once. The chain recombines TRBV5-1 with TRBJ2-5; 10 bases fit TRBD2. Germline assignment: CDR1 SGHRS and CDR2 YFSETQ. The CDR3 is 15 residues long. The V segment lost 4 bases and the J segment 3 bases; nucleotides outside the gene matches: 6. The CDR3 spells CASSVGLATKETQYF. CDR3 nucleotides: TGCGCCAGCAGCGTGGGACTAGCGACCAAAGAGACCCAGTACTTC.

The chain joins TRBV7-8 to TRBJ1-1; tentative D call: TRBD1 (6 bases). Germline lookup yields CDR1 SGHVS and CDR2 FQNEAQ. The CDR3 consists of 15 residues. V was clipped by 5 bases and J by 1 base, with 14 bases between them. The CDR3 nucleotides read TGTGCCAGCAGCCCAGGGGACATCGAGAACACTGAAGCTTTCTTT. Translating gives CASSPGDIENTEAFF.

V and J are TRBV15 and TRBJ1-3, with no clear D. Trimming stripped 0 bases from V and 3 bases from J, with 18 bases between. Germline CDR1 reads LNHNV; CDR2 reads YYDKDF (reference sequence). CDR3 length: 18 amino acids. The CDR3 region has the DNA TGTGCCACCAGCAGAGATAAAGGGAGGATTAATTATGGAAACACCATATATTTT. As protein: CATSRDKGRINYGNTIYF.

The chain has TRBV3-1 and TRBJ2-7, with D tentatively TRBD2 (5 bases). CDR1 is LGHDT, CDR2 YNNKEL, per germline (reference sequence). Trimming stripped 3 bases from V and 5 bases from J, with 5 bases between. This CDR3 region has 11 residues. The CDR3 nucleotides are TGTGCCAGCAGCCACGGGAACGAGCAGTACTTC. Translated: CASSHGNEQYF.

J is TRBJ2-3 and V is TRBV27; D uncertain. Per the germline V gene, CDR1 is MNHEY and CDR2 is SMNVEV (reference sequence). The CDR3 consists of 17 residues. The germline V and J ends were trimmed by 1 base and 0 bases, with 14 bases remaining between them. Here the CDR3 reads CASSLFPVGFSTDTQYF. The CDR3 DNA reads as TGTGCCAGCAGTTTATTCCCGGTAGGGTTTAGCACAGATACGCAGTATTTT.

The rearrangement links TRBV12-3 or TRBV12-4 to TRBJ2-2; 8 bases map to TRBD2. The CDR3 totals 16 residues. The V and J ends lost 5 bases and 4 bases, in that order; junction bases with no gene match: 9. The CDR3 loop is CASSPPSGGRTGELFF. Here the CDR3 DNA reads TGTGCCAGCAGTCCGCCGAGCGGGGGACGCACCGGGGAGCTGTTTTTT.

V usage is TRBV5-6 and J usage is TRBJ2-1; 9 bases are shared with TRBD2. CDR1 is SGHDT, CDR2 YYEEEE, per germline. This CDR3 has 14 amino acids. The trim removed 3 bases at V and 8 bases at J, leaving 6 bases unmatched. The CDR3 is CASSSSTSGDEQFF. As DNA, the CDR3 is TGTGCCAGCAGCTCCTCGACTAGCGGCGATGAGCAGTTCTTC.

The chain recombines TRBV6-6 with TRBJ2-1; D is ambiguous. Germline CDR1 is MNHNY and CDR2 is SVGAGI (reference sequence). The CDR3 sequence is 15 residues long. The V and J ends lost 0 bases and 4 bases respectively, with 10 bases between them. The CDR3 DNA reads as TGTGCCAGCAGTTACTCGAATTTGGGGTACAATGAGCAGTTCTTC. Protein sequence: CASSYSNLGYNEQFF.

The chain links TRBV7-9 to TRBJ2-5; the D gene is possibly TRBD1 (7 bases). Per germline, CDR1 SEHNR and CDR2 FQNEAQ (reference sequence). This CDR3 has 15 residues. The V and J ends lost 4 bases and 4 bases respectively, with 16 bases between them. The DNA of the CDR3 is TGTGCCAGCAGCTACAGGGGAGGAGTGGGAGAGACCCAGTACTTC. It encodes CASSYRGGVGETQYF.

The V gene is TRBV19, the J gene TRBJ2-4; D may be TRBD1 (6 bases). CDR3 length: 15 amino acids. Germline loops: CDR1 LNHDA, CDR2 SQIVND (reference sequence). V shed 7 bases and J shed 1 base, with 14 bases lying between them. The CDR3 region is CASNQQGSAKNIQYF. The CDR3 coding sequence is TGTGCCAGTAACCAACAGGGCTCGGCCAAAAACATTCAGTACTTC.